Presented here are 14 T cell receptor beta chains from one specimen sequenced in a study of a mutant IDH1 vaccine in newly diagnosed glioma. No antigen has been assigned to these receptors. Data came from immunoSEQ multiplex PCR; TCRdb stores just in-frame clones and leaves some out. The table includes roughly 86,000 clones, under 90% detected once. Indicated time point: week 47, end of study. In every dose of vaccine, 300 ug of mutant IDH1 20-mer peptide was given alongside topical imiquimod. The material was PBMCs, obtained from a glioma patient whose treatment included an IDH1 peptide vaccine. All receptors come from a woman aged 50 to 65 with glioma.

This sequence joins TRBV6-6 and TRBJ1-6; unclear D gene. The length of the CDR3 is 16 residues. The ends were cut back, 6 bases at V and 0 bases at J, with 12 bases in the middle. Germline V gene sequence: CDR1 MNHNY, CDR2 SVGAGI (reference sequence). CDR3 sequence reads: CASRLRETSYNSPLHF. In DNA form, the CDR3 reads TGTGCCAGCAGGCTTCGGGAGACCTCCTATAATTCACCCCTCCACTTT.

The chain recombines TRBV15 with TRBJ2-7; weak D call: TRBD1 (5 bases). CDR3 length equals 15 residues. V dropped 1 base and J dropped 0 bases, with 10 bases sitting between them. Germline V gives CDR1 LNHNV, CDR2 YYDKDF (reference sequence). CDR3 DNA: TGTGCCACCAGCAGAGGGGGCACCCCCTCCTACGAGCAGTACTTC. It specifies CATSRGGTPSYEQYF.

The chain is built from TRBV6-5 and TRBJ2-7, with 8 bases fitting TRBD1. The CDR3 is 13 residues long. Germline V gene data show CDR1 as MNHEY and CDR2 as SVGAGI. The V gene end was trimmed by 6 bases and the J gene end by 3 bases; junction bases not matched to a gene: 4. The DNA for the CDR3 is TGTGCCAGCAGCAACGGACAGGGCTACGAGCAGTACTTC. Its translation is CASSNGQGYEQYF.

This sequence joins TRBV28 and TRBJ1-6; a possible D gene is TRBD1 (6 bases). Germline V lookup: CDR1 MDHEN, CDR2 SYDVKM. The V end lost 6 bases, the J end lost 9 bases, and 15 bases lay between the germline ends. The CDR3 extends over 14 amino acids. CDR3 protein: CASRIRGGSSPLHF. The CDR3 region has the DNA TGTGCCAGCAGGATCAGGGGAGGGAGTTCACCCCTCCACTTT.

This chain connects TRBV6-1 to TRBJ2-5; 9 nucleotides agree with TRBD1. The CDR3 runs to 14 residues. Germline V CDR1 and CDR2: MNHNS, SASEGT. V was pared by 6 bases and J by 4 bases, with 6 bases of the junction left unmatched. The DNA of the CDR3 is TGTGCCAGCAGCTCCTACAGGGGGCGAGAGACCCAGTACTTC. Encoded protein: CASSSYRGRETQYF.

The chain recombines TRBV5-5 with TRBJ2-3; 11 bases map to TRBD2. Germline CDR1 SGHKS, CDR2 YYEKEE (reference sequence). V was clipped by 4 bases and J by 0 bases; unmatched bases: 10. This CDR3 contains 18 residues. CDR3 amino acids: CASSERLAGQSSTDTQYF. The DNA of the CDR3 is TGTGCCAGCAGCGAACGACTAGCGGGGCAGTCTAGCACAGATACGCAGTATTTT.

The chain uses TRBV5-1 and TRBJ2-1; tentative D call: TRBD2 (6 bases). From germline, CDR1 is SGHRS and CDR2 YFSETQ. The length of the CDR3 is 16 residues. Between the trimmed V and J ends, which lost 0 bases and 4 bases, there was a span of 14 bases. The CDR3 reads CASSLEGSGPYNEQFF. The CDR3 DNA sequence: TGCGCCAGCAGCTTGGAAGGTAGCGGCCCTTACAATGAGCAGTTCTTC.

V and J are TRBV5-6 and TRBJ1-2, with a weak D call TRBD1 (5 bases). This CDR3 is built from 15 residues. The V gene lost 0 bases and the J gene lost 3 bases, with 12 bases spanning the gap. Germline assignment: CDR1 SGHDT and CDR2 YYEEEE. CDR3 sequence: CASSLVSTAYYGYTF. In DNA form, the CDR3 reads TGTGCCAGCAGCTTGGTCTCGACAGCCTACTATGGCTACACCTTC.

The chain recombines TRBV6-5 with TRBJ2-7; 7 bases match TRBD2. The V and J ends lost 6 bases and 9 bases, in that order; junction bases with no gene match: 8. The length of the CDR3 is 12 residues. CDR1 is MNHEY and CDR2 is SVGAGI in the germline V gene. CDR3 region: CASSQGGGRQYF. The CDR3 DNA reads TGTGCCAGCAGCCAGGGCGGCGGGAGGCAGTACTTC.

The chain links TRBV9 to TRBJ1-3, with a weak D call TRBD1 (6 bases). Looked up from germline, CDR1 is SGDLS and CDR2 is YYNGEE. CDR3 size: 16 residues. V was clipped by 0 bases and J by 0 bases, with 10 bases between them. CDR3 sequence reads: CASSVGTADSGNTIYF. The CDR3 nucleotides are TGTGCCAGCAGCGTAGGGACAGCAGACTCTGGAAACACCATATATTTT.

The chain joins TRBV19 to TRBJ2-1; 7 nucleotides match TRBD2. Germline loops: CDR1 LNHDA, CDR2 SQIVND (reference sequence). The CDR3 is 16 residues long. J gave up 0 bases and V 7 bases, and 9 bases lay outside the gene matches. The CDR3 here is CASTTTSASSYNEQFF. In nucleotides, the CDR3 is TGTGCCAGTACCACAACTAGCGCGAGCTCCTACAATGAGCAGTTCTTC.

The chain joins TRBV11-2 to TRBJ1-1; D unclear. Trimming removed 5 bases at V and 5 bases at J, with 9 bases between. The CDR3 covers 12 residues. Germline values: CDR1 SGHAT, CDR2 FQNNGV. CDR3 in amino acids: CASSGIRTEAFF. The CDR3 coding sequence is TGTGCCAGCAGCGGGATCAGGACTGAAGCTTTCTTT.

V is TRBV6-6 and J is TRBJ2-7; TRBD1 agrees at 8 bases. Germline CDR1 MNHNY, CDR2 SVGAGI (reference sequence). V gave up 2 bases and J gave up 3 bases; unmatched junction bases: 6. The CDR3 is 15 amino acids. The CDR3 spells CASSYPGQGDYEQYF. The CDR3 bases are TGTGCCAGCAGTTACCCCGGACAGGGTGACTACGAGCAGTACTTC.

The chain combines TRBV15 with TRBJ1-5; no definite D call. The CDR3 is 15 amino acids. Per the germline V gene, CDR1 is LNHNV and CDR2 is YYDKDF (reference sequence). The V and J ends lost 9 bases and 7 bases respectively, with 22 bases between them. Written as DNA, the CDR3 is TGTGCCACTCAAAGGGCGGGCAGCCAGCGGCAGCCCCAGCATTTT. Translated: CATQRAGSQRQPQHF.